These 27 T cell receptor beta chains came from one sample sequenced in a study of blood T cell repertoires in COVID-19. The table came from immunoSEQ multiplex PCR; TCRdb's copy has only in-frame clones and leaves some out. The sample consists of 200,000 or so clones, roughly 81% of them appearing once. Sequences were obtained from peripheral blood. Source of these receptors: a man between 50 and 59 years old who had recovered from COVID-19.

This clone was observed a single time. The chain employs TRBV28 and TRBJ2-7; 7 nucleotides match TRBD1. Germline CDR1 reads MDHEN; CDR2 reads SYDVKM. V lost 8 bases to trimming and J lost 3 bases; unmatched junction nucleotides: 10. This CDR3 region has 14 residues. CDR3 DNA: TGTGCCAGCCGGGATGACAGGGAGTTCTACGAGCAGTACTTC. Amino acids: CASRDDREFYEQYF.

The chain combines TRBV11-2 with TRBJ2-1; 12 bases map to TRBD2. V trimming: 4 bases; J trimming: 7 bases; junction bases outside the gene matches: 5. Germline lookup yields CDR1 SGHAT and CDR2 FQNNGV. The length of the CDR3 is 15 residues. CDR3 residues: CASSSGLAGGNEQFF. As DNA, the CDR3 is TGTGCCAGCAGCTCGGGACTAGCGGGTGGGAATGAGCAGTTCTTC. Full variable domain (remainder filled in from reference TRBV11-2 and TRBJ2-1): EAGVAQSPRYKIIEKRQSVAFWCNPISGHATLYWYQQILGQGPKLLIQFQNNGVVDDSQLPKDRFSAERLKGVDSTLKIQPAKLEDSAVYLCASSSGLAGGNEQFFGPGTRLTVL.

The rearrangement uses TRBV4-1 and TRBJ2-7; 7 bases match TRBD1. Trimming at V came to 0 bases and at J to 1 base, leaving 6 bases not matched to a gene. CDR1 is MGHRA and CDR2 is YSYEKL in the germline V gene. The CDR3 loop spans 16 amino acids. The CDR3 nucleotides are TGCGCCAGCAGCCAAGATCGGGACAGTTTGTCCTACGAGCAGTACTTC. Translated, it gives CASSQDRDSLSYEQYF.

The chain employs TRBV18 and TRBJ2-7, with TRBD2 as a possible D gene (5 bases). V was clipped by 4 bases and J by 0 bases, with 10 bases between them. CDR1 is KGHSH, CDR2 LQKENI, per germline. The CDR3 is 14 amino acids. In DNA, the CDR3 is TGTGCCAGCTCACAGACGGGAAGCTCCTACGAGCAGTACTTC. It is translated as CASSQTGSSYEQYF.

The chain recombines TRBV27 with TRBJ1-4, with D hard to call. The V gene lost 5 bases and the J gene lost 14 bases, with 15 bases spanning the gap. The germline gives CDR1 MNHEY, CDR2 SMNVEV (reference sequence). The CDR3 consists of 12 residues. The CDR3 region has the DNA TGTGCCAGCAGTGTGGACGGACTTAGGCTGTTTTTT. Translation: CASSVDGLRLFF.

The V call is TRBV7-4, the J call TRBJ1-4, with 8 bases that match TRBD1. The germline V gene has CDR1 SGHVT and CDR2 SQSDAQ. The V segment lost 5 bases and the J segment 7 bases; nucleotides outside the gene matches: 9. The CDR3 is made up of 15 amino acids. The CDR3 DNA follows: TGTGCCAGCAGCCACGCCGGACAGGGTTGTGAAAAACTGTTTTTT. Protein product: CASSHAGQGCEKLFF.

This clone came up a few times. The chain links TRBV6-1 to TRBJ1-5; 9 bases match TRBD1. This CDR3 spans 17 amino acids. CDR1 MNHNS and CDR2 SASEGT come from the germline V gene. With V trimmed by 4 bases and J by 5 bases, 12 bases remained unmatched. CDR3 coding DNA: TGTGCCAGCAGTGGCATGAGGGGACAGGGACTCTATCAGCCCCAGCATTTT. This gives the protein CASSGMRGQGLYQPQHF.

The J gene is TRBJ2-3, the V gene TRBV11-2, with 11 nucleotides matching TRBD2. Germline V lookup: CDR1 SGHAT, CDR2 FQNNGV. CDR3 size: 14 residues. The J segment lost 7 bases and the V segment lost 1 base, leaving 1 base of the junction unmatched. The CDR3 loop is CASSLGLAGNTQYF. The DNA for the CDR3 is TGTGCCAGCAGCTTAGGACTAGCGGGGAATACGCAGTATTTT.

V and J are TRBV9 and TRBJ2-3; 10 positions match TRBD2. J was trimmed by 4 bases and V by 5 bases; bases with no gene match: 7. Looked up from germline, CDR1 is SGDLS and CDR2 is YYNGEE. The CDR3 runs to 15 residues. The CDR3 sequence: CASSRHSGRSDTQYF. CDR3 coding DNA: TGTGCCAGCAGTCGTCATAGCGGGAGGTCAGATACGCAGTATTTT.

J is TRBJ2-5 and V is TRBV15; D is ambiguous. The V and J ends lost 1 base and 3 bases respectively, with 9 bases between them. CDR1 LNHNV and CDR2 YYDKDF come from the germline V gene (reference sequence). The CDR3 spans 14 residues. The CDR3 coding sequence is TGTGCCACCAGCAGAGGACATAACGAAGAGACCCAGTACTTC. It codes for CATSRGHNEETQYF.

A remark on this clone: Other DNA sequences of this sample code for an identical CDR3. This chain joins TRBV28 and TRBJ2-7; 9 nucleotides align to TRBD1. CDR1 and CDR2 from the germline V gene are MDHEN and SYDVKM. With V trimmed by 3 bases and J by 1 base, 4 bases remained unmatched. The CDR3 covers 15 residues. As DNA, the CDR3 is TGTGCCAGCAGTTTGCCCGGGACAGGGTCCTACGAGCAGTACTTC. The encoded protein is CASSLPGTGSYEQYF.

The rearrangement links TRBV24-1 to TRBJ2-1; TRBD1 aligns across 7 bases. Germline loops: CDR1 KGHDR, CDR2 SFDVKD. This CDR3 is 14 amino acids long. The J segment lost 8 bases and the V segment lost 2 bases, leaving 5 bases of the junction unmatched. The CDR3 DNA follows: TGTGCCACCAGTGATTCCAGGGGGTCGCATGAGCAGTTCTTC. This codes for CATSDSRGSHEQFF.

CDR3 region: CAWTLGGGGGQPQHF. Written as DNA, the CDR3 is TGTGCCTGGACCCTTGGGGGAGGGGGTGGACAGCCCCAGCATTTT. The V call is TRBV30, the J call TRBJ1-5, with a tentative D call TRBD1 (6 bases). Trimming pared 4 bases from V and 7 bases from J, leaving 20 bases between. Looked up from germline, CDR1 is GTSNPN and CDR2 is SVGIG (reference sequence). This CDR3 spans 15 amino acids.

This chain uses TRBV3-1 (or the pseudogene TRBV3-2) with TRBJ2-3; D is perhaps TRBD2 (5 bases). Trimming removed 4 bases from V and 4 bases from J, with 15 bases in between. The CDR3 covers 15 residues. Per germline, CDR1 LGHDT and CDR2 YNNKEL (reference sequence). The DNA of the CDR3 is TGTGCCAGCAGCCCCCAACGGAGGACCCCAGATACGCAGTATTTT. It specifies CASSPQRRTPDTQYF.

The chain combines TRBV19 with TRBJ2-4; 9 bases align to TRBD2. V was clipped by 8 bases and J by 11 bases; unmatched bases: 10. This CDR3 contains 13 residues. Germline CDR1 and CDR2: LNHDA and SQIVND (reference sequence). CDR3 DNA sequence: TGTGCCAGTTCCCCGGGACTAGCCGCTGTTCAGTACTTC. Translated: CASSPGLAAVQYF. Looking up the rest from reference TRBV19 and TRBJ2-4 gives the full variable domain: DGGITQSPKYLFRKEGQNVTLSCEQNLNHDAMYWYRQDPGQGLRLIYYSQIVNDFQKGDIAEGYSVSREKKESFPLTVTSAQKNPTAFYLCASSPGLAAVQYFGAGTRLSVL.

This clone has a single count. The chain joins TRBV7-2 to TRBJ1-4, with 9 bases that match TRBD1. V was pared by 5 bases and J by 8 bases, with 6 bases of the junction left unmatched. The CDR3 runs 14 residues. Germline V gene lookup returns CDR1 SGHTA and CDR2 FQGNSA. The CDR3 region is CASSPDRGWEKLFF. As DNA, the CDR3 is TGTGCCAGCAGCCCGGACAGGGGATGGGAAAAACTGTTTTTT.

The chain recombines TRBV27 with TRBJ2-3, with D uncertain. CDR3 length equals 16 residues. Germline CDR1 MNHEY, CDR2 SMNVEV (reference sequence). Trimming cost V 3 bases and J 6 bases, with 19 bases left between them. The CDR3 protein is CASSLNSAAFGDTQYF. For the CDR3, the DNA is TGTGCCAGCAGTTTGAATTCGGCAGCTTTCGGGGATACGCAGTATTTT.

The rearrangement uses TRBV27 and TRBJ1-1; 7 bases match TRBD1. The germline CDR1 and CDR2 sequences are MNHEY and SMNVEV (reference sequence). V shed 3 bases, J shed 7 bases, and the junction held 11 bases outside the gene matches. The CDR3 contains 15 residues. CDR3 DNA: TGTGCCAGCAGTTTTGCAGTTAGACAGGGAAGTGAAGCTTTCTTT. This codes for CASSFAVRQGSEAFF.

This sequence joins TRBV7-9 and TRBJ2-1; the D is unclear. In germline, CDR1 is SEHNR, CDR2 FQNEAQ (reference sequence). The CDR3 is 13 residues long. The ends were cut back, 7 bases at V and 4 bases at J, with 11 bases in the middle. CDR3 sequence (DNA): TGTGCCAGCACCTACCCCAGATACAATGAGCAGTTCTTC. It specifies CASTYPRYNEQFF.

The chain carries TRBV2 and TRBJ1-1; 7 bases are shared with TRBD1. The CDR3 runs 14 residues. The trim removed 7 bases at V and 1 base at J, leaving 6 bases unmatched. Germline V lookup: CDR1 SNHLY, CDR2 FYNNEI. The CDR3 sequence: CASKGQTGNTEAFF. The CDR3 region has the DNA TGTGCCAGCAAGGGACAGACCGGGAACACTGAAGCTTTCTTT. The entire variable domain, with the rest obtained from reference TRBV2 and TRBJ1-1, is as follows: EPEVTQTPSHQVTQMGQEVILRCVPISNHLYFYWYRQILGQKVEFLVSFYNNEISEKSEIFDDQFSVERPDGSNFTLKIRSTKLEDSAMYFCASKGQTGNTEAFFGQGTRLTVV.

The CDR3 sequence is CASSLGSGGGQETQYF. For the CDR3, the DNA is TGTGCCAGCAGCTTGGGGTCGGGAGGGGGTCAAGAGACCCAGTACTTC. This chain links TRBV5-6 with TRBJ2-5, with TRBD2 identical over 8 bases. The CDR3 sequence is 16 residues long. The germline V gene has CDR1 SGHDT and CDR2 YYEEEE. The J segment lost 2 bases and the V segment lost 0 bases, leaving 6 bases of the junction unmatched.

The chain carries TRBV6-2 or TRBV6-3 and TRBJ1-4; 9 bases fit TRBD1. Germline loops: CDR1 MNHEY, CDR2 SVGEGT. Trimming at V came to 5 bases and at J to 7 bases, leaving 8 bases not matched to a gene. This CDR3 comprises 15 residues. Written as DNA, the CDR3 is TGTGCCAGCAGTACTCCGGGACAGGGAATTGAAAAACTGTTTTTT. Amino acids: CASSTPGQGIEKLFF.

The V call is TRBV7-9, the J call TRBJ2-2; 8 bases line up with TRBD1. The V and J ends lost 8 bases and 6 bases, in that order; junction bases with no gene match: 5. The germline V gene encodes CDR1 SEHNR and CDR2 FQNEAQ (reference sequence). CDR3 length: 13 amino acids. CDR3 sequence reads: CASVWTGPGELFF. As DNA, the CDR3 is TGTGCCAGCGTGTGGACAGGGCCCGGGGAGCTGTTTTTT.

The chain is built from TRBV27 and TRBJ1-4; 9 nucleotides match TRBD1. The V gene end was trimmed by 1 base and the J gene end by 3 bases; junction bases not matched to a gene: 6. Germline lookup yields CDR1 MNHEY and CDR2 SMNVEV (reference sequence). The CDR3 is 17 residues long. CDR3 sequence: CASSLYRGRTANEKLFF. In DNA form, the CDR3 reads TGTGCCAGCAGTTTATACAGGGGGCGCACGGCTAATGAAAAACTGTTTTTT.

The sample holds one count of this clone. This sequence joins TRBV19 and TRBJ2-5; the match to TRBD2 covers 13 bases. Trimming took 2 bases from V and 2 from J; bases not matched to a gene: 5. CDR3 size: 17 residues. Germline V gene lookup returns CDR1 LNHDA and CDR2 SQIVND (reference sequence). This CDR3 reads CASSIWGTSGTQETQYF. The CDR3 DNA is TGTGCCAGTAGTATATGGGGGACTAGCGGGACTCAAGAGACCCAGTACTTC.

The rearrangement links TRBV7-8 to TRBJ1-3, with D perhaps matching TRBD1 (6 bases). Trimming left V 6 bases short and J 3 bases short, with 12 bases between. Per germline, CDR1 SGHVS and CDR2 FQNEAQ. This CDR3 contains 14 residues. In DNA form, the CDR3 reads TGTGCCAGCAGGTTACAGGGTAATGGAAACACCATATATTTT. Translating gives CASRLQGNGNTIYF.

The chain combines TRBV18 with TRBJ2-6, with TRBD1 matching 9 bases. Trimming cost V 6 bases and J 0 bases; bases outside gene matches: 9. The CDR3 contains 18 residues. CDR1 is KGHSH, CDR2 LQKENI, per germline. CDR3 coding DNA: TGTGCCAGCTCGCCGGGACAGGGTACGGTCTCTGGGGCCAACGTCCTGACTTTC. Translating gives CASSPGQGTVSGANVLTF.